Listed here is a single T cell receptor beta chain. Its specificity is not known. TCRdb re-called the 5' RACE reads through MiXCR, storing one row per CDR3 protein. The sample has some 400,000 distinct CDR3 sequences, 20% to 25% seen once; the top ten hold approximately 16%. The data derive from a study of CD8 T cells in ankylosing spondylitis. Study results and limitations: Significantly higher representation of disease-linked clones was reported for matched ankylosing spondylitis synovial fluid. Seemingly characteristic of ankylosing spondylitis blood was a TCR beta motif consisting of eight highly homologous variants. Clones that were linked to disease were CD8+ and were relatively rare in peripheral blood.

Sequencing used blood, either unsorted or a sorted T cell fraction (not recorded which). The receptor was isolated from a male donor with ankylosing spondylitis.

The DNA for the CDR3 is TGCAGTGCTAGTCCCGGTACCGTGTTAGGCTACACCTTC. Translating it yields CSASPGTVLGYTF. This sequence joins TRBV20-1 and TRBJ1-2; no clear D. The CDR3 loop spans 13 amino acids. The V gene lost 3 bases and the J gene lost 8 bases, with 16 bases spanning the gap. Germline CDR1 and CDR2: DFQATT and SNEGSKA (reference sequence).